This T cell receptor (beta chain) was recorded in a study of blood T cell repertoires in COVID-19. Turning to the study itself: Collection of acute and convalescent COVID-19 samples took place in the United States, Italy and Spain.

The germline CDR1 and CDR2 sequences are MDHEN and SYDVKM. V shed 5 bases, J shed 4 bases, and the junction held 13 bases outside the gene matches. CDR3 size: 16 residues. Seattle patient enrollment occurred during active infection, with longitudinal follow-up thereafter. Clones were read by immunoSEQ multiplex PCR, and TCRdb kept only the in-frame ones, dropping some. The profile shows some 260,000 clones, 88% of them singletons. The sequence was obtained from a woman in her 70s with COVID-19, enrolled during active disease. The V call is TRBV28, the J call TRBJ1-2; 7 bases agree with TRBD1. Sequencing used peripheral blood. CDR3 protein: CASSETLRQGSYGYTF. CDR3 DNA sequence: TGTGCCAGCAGTGAGACCTTAAGACAGGGCAGCTATGGCTACACCTTC.